This T cell receptor beta chain was profiled in a study of cytomegalovirus exposure and HLA in healthy donors. Libraries were prepared by immunoSEQ multiplex PCR; TCRdb keeps only in-frame clonotypes and omits some of them. The sample consists of around 230,000 clones, 86% of them appearing once. A remark on this clone: Its target is not known.

Germline-derived CDR1 and CDR2 are ENHRY and SYGVKD. With 6 bases removed from V and 2 bases from J, the gap between germline ends came to 11 bases. CDR3 length equals 13 residues. General study results and limits: Accounts indicate the classifier identified cytomegalovirus status with strong specificity and sensitivity.

The chain carries TRBV10-3 and TRBJ2-7, with D maybe TRBD2 (6 bases). The source of this sequence is a woman under 40 in good health and CMV-seropositive. The source material was PBMCs. CDR3 nucleotide sequence: TGTGCCATCAGCCGGGACTTAGCCTACGAGCAGTACTTC. Its protein is CAISRDLAYEQYF.